The subject of this entry is one TCR beta chain. This specimen comes from a study of blood T cell repertoires in COVID-19. Generated by immunoSEQ multiplex PCR, the TCRdb table keeps only in-frame clones and is missing some. The repertoire includes tens of thousands of clones, about 83% of them detected once, and about 1.4% sits in the top ten. The sequenced material came from peripheral blood. This clonotype was obtained from a middle-aged man with acute or convalescent COVID-19.

The CDR3: CASSPVTSGGGDTQYF. In DNA form, the CDR3 reads TGCGCCAGCAGCCCGGTGACTAGCGGGGGAGGAGATACGCAGTATTTT. The J gene is TRBJ2-3, the V gene TRBV5-1; 12 positions agree with TRBD2. Germline V CDR1 and CDR2: SGHRS, YFSETQ. CDR3 length: 16 amino acids. V lost 4 bases, J lost 5 bases, and 8 bases stayed unmatched. Using reference TRBV5-1 and TRBJ2-3 for the parts outside the CDR3, the full variable domain is KAGVTQTPRYLIKTRGQQVTLSCSPISGHRSVSWYQQTPGQGLQFLFEYFSETQRNKGNFPGRFSGRQFSNSRSEMNVSTLELGDSALYLCASSPVTSGGGDTQYFGPGTRLTVL.